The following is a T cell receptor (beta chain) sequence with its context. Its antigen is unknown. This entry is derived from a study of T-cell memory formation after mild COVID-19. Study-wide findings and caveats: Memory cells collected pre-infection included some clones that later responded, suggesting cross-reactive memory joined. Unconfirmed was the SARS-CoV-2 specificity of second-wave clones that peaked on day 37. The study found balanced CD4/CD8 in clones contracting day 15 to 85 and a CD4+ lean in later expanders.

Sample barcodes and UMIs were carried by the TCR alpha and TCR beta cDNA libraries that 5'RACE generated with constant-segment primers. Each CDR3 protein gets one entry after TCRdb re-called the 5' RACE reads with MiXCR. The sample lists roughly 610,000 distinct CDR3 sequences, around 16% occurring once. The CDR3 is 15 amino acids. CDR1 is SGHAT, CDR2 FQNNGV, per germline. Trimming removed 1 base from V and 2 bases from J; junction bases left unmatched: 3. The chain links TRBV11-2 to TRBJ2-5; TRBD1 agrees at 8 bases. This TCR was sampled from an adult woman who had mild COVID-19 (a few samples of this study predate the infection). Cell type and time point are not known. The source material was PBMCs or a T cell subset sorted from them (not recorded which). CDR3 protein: CASSLGYRGQETQYF. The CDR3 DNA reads TGTGCCAGCAGCTTAGGGTACAGGGGGCAAGAGACCCAGTACTTC.